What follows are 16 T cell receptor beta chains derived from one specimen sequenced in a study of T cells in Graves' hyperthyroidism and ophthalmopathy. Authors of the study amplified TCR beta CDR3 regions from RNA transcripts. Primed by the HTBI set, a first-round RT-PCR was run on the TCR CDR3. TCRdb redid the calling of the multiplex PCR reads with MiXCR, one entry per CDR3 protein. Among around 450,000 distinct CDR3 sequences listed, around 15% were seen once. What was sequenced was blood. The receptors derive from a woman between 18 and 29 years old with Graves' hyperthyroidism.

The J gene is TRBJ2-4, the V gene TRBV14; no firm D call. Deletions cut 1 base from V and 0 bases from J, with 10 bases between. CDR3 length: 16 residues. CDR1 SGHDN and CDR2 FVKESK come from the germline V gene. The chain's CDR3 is CASSQAGILAKNIQYF. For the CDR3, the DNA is TGTGCCAGCAGCCAAGCAGGAATACTAGCCAAAAACATTCAGTACTTC.

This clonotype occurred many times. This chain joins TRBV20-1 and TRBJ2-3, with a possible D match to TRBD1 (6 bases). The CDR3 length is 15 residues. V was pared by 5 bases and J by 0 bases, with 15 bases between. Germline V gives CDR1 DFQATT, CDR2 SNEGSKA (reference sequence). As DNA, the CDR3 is TGCAGTGCTGTCAGGGGCCGCCCTAGCACAGATACGCAGTATTTT. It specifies CSAVRGRPSTDTQYF.

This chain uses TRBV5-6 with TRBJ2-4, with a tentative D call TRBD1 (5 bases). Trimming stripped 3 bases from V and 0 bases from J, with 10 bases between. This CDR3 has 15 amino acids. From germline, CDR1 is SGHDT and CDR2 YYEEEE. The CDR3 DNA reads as TGTGCCAGCAGCTCAGGGATCACAGCCAAAAACATTCAGTACTTC. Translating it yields CASSSGITAKNIQYF.

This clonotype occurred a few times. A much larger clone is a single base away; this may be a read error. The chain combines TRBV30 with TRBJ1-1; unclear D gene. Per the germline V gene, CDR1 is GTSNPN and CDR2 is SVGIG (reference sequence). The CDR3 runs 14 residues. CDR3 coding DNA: TGTGCCTGGAGTGTACAAGCGGAGAACACTGAAGCTTCCTTT. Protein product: CAWSVQAENTEASF.

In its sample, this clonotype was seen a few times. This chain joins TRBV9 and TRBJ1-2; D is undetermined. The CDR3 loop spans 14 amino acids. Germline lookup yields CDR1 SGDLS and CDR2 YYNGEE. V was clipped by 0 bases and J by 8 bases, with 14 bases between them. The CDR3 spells CASSVGPSEQGYTF. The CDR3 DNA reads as TGTGCCAGCAGCGTAGGCCCGTCGGAGCAAGGCTACACCTTC.

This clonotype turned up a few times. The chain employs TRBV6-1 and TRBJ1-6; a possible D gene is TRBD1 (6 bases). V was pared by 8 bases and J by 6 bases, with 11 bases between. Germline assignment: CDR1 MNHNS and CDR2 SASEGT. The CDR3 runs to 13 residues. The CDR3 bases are TGTGCCAGCGGCTCAGGGGTTAATTCACCCCTCCACTTT. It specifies CASGSGVNSPLHF.

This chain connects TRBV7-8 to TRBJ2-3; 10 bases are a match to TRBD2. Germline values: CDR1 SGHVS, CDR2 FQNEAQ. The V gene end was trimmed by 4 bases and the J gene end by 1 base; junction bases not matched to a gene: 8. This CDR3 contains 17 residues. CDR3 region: CASSSSIAGGGTDTQYF. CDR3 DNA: TGTGCCAGCAGCTCCTCTATAGCGGGGGGCGGCACAGATACGCAGTATTTT.

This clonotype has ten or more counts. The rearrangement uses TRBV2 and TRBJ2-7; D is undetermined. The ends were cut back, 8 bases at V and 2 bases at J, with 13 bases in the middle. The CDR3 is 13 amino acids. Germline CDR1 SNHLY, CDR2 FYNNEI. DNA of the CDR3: TGTGCCAGCGGCTTGATGATCGCCTACGAGCAGTACTTC. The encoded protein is CASGLMIAYEQYF.

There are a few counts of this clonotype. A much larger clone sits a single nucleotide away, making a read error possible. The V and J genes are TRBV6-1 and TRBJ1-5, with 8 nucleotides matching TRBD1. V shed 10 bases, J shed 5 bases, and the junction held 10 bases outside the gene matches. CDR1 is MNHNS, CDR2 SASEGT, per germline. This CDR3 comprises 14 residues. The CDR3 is CATVDRDGYQPQHF. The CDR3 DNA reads TGTGCCACCGTGGACAGGGACGGTTATCAGCCCCAGCATTTT.

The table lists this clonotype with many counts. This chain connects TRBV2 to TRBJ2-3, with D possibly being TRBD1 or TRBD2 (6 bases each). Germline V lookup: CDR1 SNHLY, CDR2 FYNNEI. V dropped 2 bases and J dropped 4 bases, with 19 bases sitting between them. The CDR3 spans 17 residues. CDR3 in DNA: TGTGCCAGCAGTGAAAGCGGGCGTCTAGCAGGGGCAGATACGCAGTATTTT. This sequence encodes CASSESGRLAGADTQYF.

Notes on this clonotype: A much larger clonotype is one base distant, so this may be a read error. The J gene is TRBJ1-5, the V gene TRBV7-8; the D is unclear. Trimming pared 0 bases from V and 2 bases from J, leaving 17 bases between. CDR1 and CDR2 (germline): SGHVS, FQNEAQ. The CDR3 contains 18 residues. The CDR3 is CASSLAALGIVGNQPQHF. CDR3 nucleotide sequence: TGTGCCAGCAGCTTAGCGGCTCTGGGGATTGTTGGCAATCAGCCCCAGCATTTT.

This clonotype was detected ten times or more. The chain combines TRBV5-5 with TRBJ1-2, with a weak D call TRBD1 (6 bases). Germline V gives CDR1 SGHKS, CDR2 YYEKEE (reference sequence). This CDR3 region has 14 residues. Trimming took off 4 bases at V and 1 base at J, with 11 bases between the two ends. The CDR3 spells CASSRDTGNYGYTF. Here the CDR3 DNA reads TGTGCCAGCAGCCGGGACACCGGTAACTATGGCTACACCTTC.

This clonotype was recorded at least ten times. The CDR3 DNA reads as TGTGCCAGCAGTCAACCGTCAGGCCCACGCAACACCGGGGAGCTGTTTTTT. It is translated as CASSQPSGPRNTGELFF. The rearrangement uses TRBV27 and TRBJ2-2, with D hard to call. From germline, CDR1 is MNHEY and CDR2 SMNVEV (reference sequence). CDR3 length: 17 amino acids. V was pared by 5 bases and J by 2 bases, with 18 bases between.

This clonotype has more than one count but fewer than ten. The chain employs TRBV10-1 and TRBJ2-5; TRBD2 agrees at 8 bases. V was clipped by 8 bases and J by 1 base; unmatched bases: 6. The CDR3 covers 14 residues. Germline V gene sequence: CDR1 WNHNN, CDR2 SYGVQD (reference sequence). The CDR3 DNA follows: TGCGCCAGCGCCCCGGGGGGGGTCCAAGAGACCCAGTACTTC. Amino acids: CASAPGGVQETQYF.

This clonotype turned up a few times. CDR3 DNA: TGTGCCAGCAGCCGACCAGGGGGCAACTACGAGCAGTACTTC. Translation: CASSRPGGNYEQYF. V and J are TRBV6-1 and TRBJ2-7; 8 bases align to TRBD1. CDR1 is MNHNS, CDR2 SASEGT, per germline. The CDR3 runs to 14 residues. V lost 6 bases and J lost 3; bases outside the gene matches: 7.

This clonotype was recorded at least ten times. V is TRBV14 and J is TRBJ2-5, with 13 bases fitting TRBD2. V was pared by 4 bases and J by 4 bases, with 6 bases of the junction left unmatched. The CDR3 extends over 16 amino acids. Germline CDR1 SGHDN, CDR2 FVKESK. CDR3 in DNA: TGTGCCAGCAGCCCAGGACTAGCGGGAGTTTCAGAGACCCAGTACTTC. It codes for CASSPGLAGVSETQYF.